This T cell receptor beta chain was documented in a study of identical twins' blood T cells. MiXCR, run by TCRdb on the 5' RACE reads, gives a single entry per CDR3 protein. The table has 300,000 to 400,000 distinct CDR3 sequences, about 28% seen once; the top ten hold roughly 6.1%. With 3 bases clipped from V and 6 bases from J, the junction kept 12 bases outside the gene matches. CDR3 length equals 15 residues. The germline CDR1 and CDR2 sequences are SGDLS and YYNGEE. What was sequenced was PBMCs. This sequence was found in a woman aged 18-49 years in good health. V usage is TRBV9 and J usage is TRBJ2-7, with 7 bases matching TRBD2. The CDR3 DNA reads as TGTGCCAGCAGCGGCGCCGGGACTAATTCTGGCGAGCAGTACTTC. Translated: CASSGAGTNSGEQYF.